This is a list of T cell receptor beta chains from one sample in a study of resident and recirculating memory T cells in vitiligo. Some clones are missing from TCRdb's copy, which holds only in-frame ones; the method was immunoSEQ multiplex PCR. The sample carries around 70,000 clones, approximately 89% recorded once. Material: blood. All receptors come from a male donor with vitiligo. Each CDR3 is given with its conserved first and last residue. A D gene is named only where the DNA matches it firmly. The size entry is marked missing in some rows and otherwise reads once, few, many or a size class.

TGTGCCTGGGGGGACAGACTCGAAGCTTTCTTT,CAWGDRLEAFF,TRBV30,TRBD1,TRBJ1-1,.
TGTGCCAGCAGTTTATACAGAGAAGAGACCCAGTACTTC,CASSLYREETQYF,TRBV27,.,TRBJ2-5,.
TGTGCCAGCTGCAGACAGGGTGGGTTGGGATACGAGCAGTACTTC,CASCRQGGLGYEQYF,TRBV27,TRBD1,TRBJ2-7,.
TGCGCCAGCAGCCAAGAGAAGCGGGGGGGCACAGATACGCAGTATTTT,CASSQEKRGGTDTQYF,TRBV4-3,TRBD2,TRBJ2-3,.
TGTGCCAGCAGCTTTGGCGGGGCCTACGAGCAGTACTTC,CASSFGGAYEQYF,TRBV13,.,TRBJ2-7,.
TGTGCCAGCAGCAGGGACAGGGCCAAAAACATTCAGTACTTC,CASSRDRAKNIQYF,TRBV5-4,TRBD1,TRBJ2-4,.
TGTGCCAGTAGTGGGGAATGGACAGGGGGAGGGGATACGCAGTATTTT,CASSGEWTGGGDTQYF,TRBV19,TRBD1,TRBJ2-3,.
TGTGCCAGCTCACCAAGGAGGGGTCGGGGTAATGAGCAGTTCTTC,CASSPRRGRGNEQFF,TRBV18,.,TRBJ2-1,.
TGCGCCAGCAGCTCACCTACCCCCGGGACAGGGGGTAGCGGCTACACCTTC,CASSSPTPGTGGSGYTF,TRBV5-1,TRBD1,TRBJ1-2,.
TGTGCCAGCAGCTTAGAGTACAGGGTGGTCAAAAACATTCAGTACTTC,CASSLEYRVVKNIQYF,TRBV5-5,.,TRBJ2-4,.
TGCGCCAGCAGAATGGACAGGGTGAGGAACACTGAAGCTTTCTTT,CASRMDRVRNTEAFF,TRBV4-3,TRBD1,TRBJ1-1,.
TGTGCCAGCAGCTTGGATGGCAGGCAAGGATCGGACGAGCAGTACTTC,CASSLDGRQGSDEQYF,TRBV5-5,.,TRBJ2-7,once
TGTGCCAGCACCATCCGGGACAGGCCTTATGGCTACACCTTC,CASTIRDRPYGYTF,TRBV28,TRBD1,TRBJ1-2,.
TGTGCCAGCGGGGCAAGCAGGGACACTGAAGCTTTCTTT,CASGASRDTEAFF,TRBV6-5,.,TRBJ1-1,.
TGTGCCAGCATTGGATATAGGGACAGGGGGAGCACAGATACGCAGTATTTT,CASIGYRDRGSTDTQYF,TRBV25-1,TRBD1,TRBJ2-3,.
TGTGCCAGCAGTTTTTCGCAGGGAAATGGTCAGCCCCAGCATTTT,CASSFSQGNGQPQHF,TRBV28,.,TRBJ1-5,.
TGTGCCAGCAGCCGACAGGGCCAAAATCAGCCCCAGCATTTT,CASSRQGQNQPQHF,TRBV27,TRBD1,TRBJ1-5,.
TGTGCCAGCAGCAGTCAAGGGAGCTCCTATAATTCACCCCTCCACTTT,CASSSQGSSYNSPLHF,TRBV9,.,TRBJ1-6,few
TGTGCCATCAGTCAGGACAGGGCCTATGGCTACACCTTC,CAISQDRAYGYTF,TRBV10-3,TRBD1,TRBJ1-2,.
TGTGCCATCAGTGTTGGGCCTGCGGGCGGGGAGCTGTTTTTT,CAISVGPAGGELFF,TRBV10-3,.,TRBJ2-2,.
TGCGCCAGCAGTCGTAACACTGAAGCTTTCTTT,CASSRNTEAFF,TRBV5-1,.,TRBJ1-1,.
TGTGCCAGCAGCCAAGATTGGGACAGAGTCTACGAGCAGTACTTC,CASSQDWDRVYEQYF,TRBV14,TRBD1,TRBJ2-7,.
TGTGCCAGCAGTCCCAGGGGACAGGGGGACCACGAGCAGTACTTC,CASSPRGQGDHEQYF,TRBV6-1,TRBD1,TRBJ2-7,.
TGTGCCAGCAGTACCCGGGACAGAGGCGAGCAGTACTTC,CASSTRDRGEQYF,TRBV6-5,TRBD1,TRBJ2-7,.
TGTGCCAGCGGCCTATCTAGAGATACGCAGTATTTT,CASGLSRDTQYF,TRBV5-4,.,TRBJ2-3,.
TGCGCCAGCAGCAGGGGGTACAATGAGCAGTTCTTC,CASSRGYNEQFF,TRBV4-1,.,TRBJ2-1,.
TGTGCCAGCAGCTTGGTTACGGCCGGGGAGCTGTTTTTT,CASSLVTAGELFF,TRBV7-2,.,TRBJ2-2,.
TGCAGCGCGGGAGACGGGGCCTACGAGCAGTACTTC,CSAGDGAYEQYF,TRBV29-1,.,TRBJ2-7,.
TGCAGCGTAGGCTCGGGACGGACTACCTACGAGCAGTACTTC,CSVGSGRTTYEQYF,TRBV29-1,.,TRBJ2-7,.
TGTGCCACCAGCAGAGTAAATGCAGATACGCAGTATTTT,CATSRVNADTQYF,TRBV15,.,TRBJ2-3,.
TGTGCCAGCAGCAGTATAAGAGAGCGGCCTGGGGCCAACGTCCTGACTTTC,CASSSIRERPGANVLTF,TRBV7-6,.,TRBJ2-6,.
TGTGCCAGCAGCCGCTCGGCGGTGGGTAACGAGCAGTACTTC,CASSRSAVGNEQYF,TRBV6-5,.,TRBJ2-7,.
TGTGCCAGCAGTGAAGCTAGGACAGGAGCTGGCTACACCTTC,CASSEARTGAGYTF,TRBV25-1,TRBD1,TRBJ1-2,.
TGTGCCAGCAGCCTCACAGGGAGAGGAAACACCATATATTTT,CASSLTGRGNTIYF,TRBV11-2,.,TRBJ1-3,.
TGTGCCAGCAGCTTAAGGGGGACGAATTTCCGTACCGGGGAGCTGTTTTTT,CASSLRGTNFRTGELFF,TRBV7-9,.,TRBJ2-2,.
TGTGCCAGCAGCCAATGGACAGGGGAAAGGGAGCAGTACTTC,CASSQWTGEREQYF,TRBV7-2,TRBD1,TRBJ2-7,.
TGTGCCAGCAGCTTGCGTAGCGGGGGGGCAGATACGCAGTATTTT,CASSLRSGGADTQYF,TRBV5-6,TRBD2,TRBJ2-3,.
TGTGCCAGCAGTGAATATTACAGCGGAGATACGCAGTATTTT,CASSEYYSGDTQYF,TRBV6-1,.,TRBJ2-3,.
TGCGCCAGCAGAGGACAGGGGGGACCAGATACGCAGTATTTT,CASRGQGGPDTQYF,TRBV4-1,TRBD1,TRBJ2-3,.
TGTGCCAGCAGCTTAGTACGGGGACAGTTTAGCCACAATGAGCAGTTCTTC,CASSLVRGQFSHNEQFF,TRBV7-2,TRBD1,TRBJ2-1,.
TGTGCCAGCAGCTTAGCTACAGGGGTCTCCTACGAGCAGTACTTC,CASSLATGVSYEQYF,TRBV7-2,TRBD1,TRBJ2-7,.
TGTGCCATCAGTGAGTCGGGTGGGTCAGGGAGGTTAACTGAAGCTTTCTTT,CAISESGGSGRLTEAFF,TRBV10-3,.,TRBJ1-1,.
TGTGCCAGCAGTGACCTGAGCCACAGGGACTACACCTTC,CASSDLSHRDYTF,TRBV25-1,.,TRBJ1-2,.
TGCGCCAGCAGCCAGTCCGGGACTAGCCCCCCCTCTAGTGAGCAGTTCTTC,CASSQSGTSPPSSEQFF,TRBV4-1,TRBD2,TRBJ2-1,.
TGTGCCAGCAGCGGGGGCACAGATACGCAGTATTTT,CASSGGTDTQYF,TRBV6-6,.,TRBJ2-3,.
TGTGCCAGCAGCTTGCAGACAGGGAGAGCGGACACCATATATTTT,CASSLQTGRADTIYF,TRBV5-4,TRBD1,TRBJ1-3,few
TGTGCCAGCAGCTTAAGCCGCAGGGCCACTGAAGCTTTCTTT,CASSLSRRATEAFF,TRBV11-2,.,TRBJ1-1,.
TGTGCCAGCAGCACCTCCGGGACAGGGGCCAGCTATGGCTACACCTTC,CASSTSGTGASYGYTF,TRBV21-1,.,TRBJ1-2,.
TGTGCCAGCAGCCCCCTGGGGGGGCGCTTCGACGAGCAGTACTTC,CASSPLGGRFDEQYF,TRBV7-3,.,TRBJ2-7,.
TGCGCCAGCAGCTTTATGGACAGGGCCGCCACTGAAGCTTTCTTT,CASSFMDRAATEAFF,TRBV5-1,TRBD1,TRBJ1-1,once
TGTGCCAGCCGAAAGGAGCGAAGGGGTAATAATTCACCCCTCCACTTT,CASRKERRGNNSPLHF,TRBV27,.,TRBJ1-6,.
TGTGCCAGCAGCTTAAACAGGGGGACCCCTTGTGACTTCTACGAGCAGTACTTC,CASSLNRGTPCDFYEQYF,TRBV7-3,TRBD1,TRBJ2-7,.
TGTGCCAGCAGGGCGGGGTCGGGCCAAGAGACCCAGTACTTC,CASRAGSGQETQYF,TRBV7-9,.,TRBJ2-5,.
TGTGCCAGTAGTAACGTAGACTCTGGGGCCAACGTCCTGACTTTC,CASSNVDSGANVLTF,TRBV19,.,TRBJ2-6,.
TGTGCCAGCTCACCAGGCGGCACAGGGAAGACTGAAGCTTTCTTT,CASSPGGTGKTEAFF,TRBV18,.,TRBJ1-1,.
TGTGCCAGCTCACCGGGACAGGTTAACAATGAGCAGTTCTTC,CASSPGQVNNEQFF,TRBV18,TRBD1,TRBJ2-1,.
TGCGCCAGCAGCCAAGATGGACAGGGGGGGGAAAAACTGTTTTTT,CASSQDGQGGEKLFF,TRBV4-3,TRBD1,TRBJ1-4,once
TGCGCCAGCAGCTTGGACACGACTAGCGGGTACAATGAGCAGTTCTTC,CASSLDTTSGYNEQFF,TRBV5-1,TRBD2,TRBJ2-1,.
TGTGCCAGCAGCGTAGGGACAGGTAATCAGCCCCAGCATTTT,CASSVGTGNQPQHF,TRBV9,TRBD1,TRBJ1-5,.